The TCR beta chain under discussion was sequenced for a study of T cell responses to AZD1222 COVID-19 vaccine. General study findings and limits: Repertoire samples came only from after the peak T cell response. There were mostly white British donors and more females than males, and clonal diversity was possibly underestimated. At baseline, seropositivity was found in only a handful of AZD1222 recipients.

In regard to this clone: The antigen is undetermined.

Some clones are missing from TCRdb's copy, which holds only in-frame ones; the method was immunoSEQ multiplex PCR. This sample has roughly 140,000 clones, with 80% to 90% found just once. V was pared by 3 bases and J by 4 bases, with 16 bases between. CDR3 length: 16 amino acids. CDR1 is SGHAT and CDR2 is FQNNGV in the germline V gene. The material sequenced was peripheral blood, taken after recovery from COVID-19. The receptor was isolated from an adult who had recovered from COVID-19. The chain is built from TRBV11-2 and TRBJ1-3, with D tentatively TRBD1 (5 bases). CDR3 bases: TGTGCCAGCAGCTTCAGCCAGGGCAATTTGGGAAACACCATATATTTT. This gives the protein CASSFSQGNLGNTIYF.